A selection of T cell receptor beta chains follows, all from one sample in a study of blood T cell repertoires in COVID-19. The assay was immunoSEQ multiplex PCR, and TCRdb's table has in-frame clones only and misses some. This table has 110,000 to 150,000 clones, 87% appearing once. Source material: PBMCs or T cells enriched from blood (not recorded which). These receptors originate from a man aged 55 to 70 who had recovered from COVID-19. CDR3s include the opening cysteine and the closing phenylalanine or tryptophan. The order of the fields is D gene, CDR3 length, clone size, V gene, J gene, CDR3 protein, CDR3 DNA. A D gene is named only where the DNA matches it firmly. Only some rows state a clone size, as once, few, many or a class for expanded clones.

-	15	-	TRBV19	TRBJ2-1	CASSMRVGINNEQFF	TGTGCCAGTAGTATGAGGGTCGGAATTAACAATGAGCAGTTCTTC
-	14	-	TRBV19	TRBJ2-2	CATDRTGYTGELFF	TGTGCCACCGATAGAACAGGGTACACCGGGGAGCTGTTTTTT
TRBD1	15	-	TRBV6-6	TRBJ1-4	CASSYQDRGGEKLFF	TGTGCCAGCAGTTACCAGGACAGGGGCGGAGAAAAACTGTTTTTT
TRBD1	15	-	TRBV18	TRBJ2-1	CASSPGTGTLNEQFF	TGTGCCAGCTCACCCGGGACAGGGACCCTCAATGAGCAGTTCTTC
TRBD1	15	-	TRBV19	TRBJ1-1	CASSIVGQGNTEAFF	TGTGCCAGTAGTATAGTTGGACAGGGGAACACTGAAGCTTTCTTT
-	14	once	TRBV5-1	TRBJ2-3	CASSFSQGPDTQYF	TGCGCCAGCAGCTTTAGTCAGGGCCCAGATACGCAGTATTTT
-	14	-	TRBV28	TRBJ2-7	CASSFSDRTYEQYF	TGTGCCAGCAGTTTCTCAGACAGGACCTACGAGCAGTACTTC
-	13	-	TRBV4-1	TRBJ2-1	CASSQPQGNEQFF	TGCGCCAGCAGCCAACCTCAGGGAAATGAGCAGTTCTTC
-	11	once	TRBV7-9	TRBJ2-7	CASSPLREQYF	TGTGCCAGCAGCCCCCTCAGGGAGCAGTACTTC
TRBD2	16	-	TRBV6-4	TRBJ2-1	CASSVARGSSYNEQFF	TGTGCCAGCAGTGTTGCGCGGGGGAGCTCCTACAATGAGCAGTTCTTC
-	13	-	TRBV5-1	TRBJ1-5	CASREGSNQPQHF	TGCGCCAGCAGAGAGGGAAGCAATCAGCCCCAGCATTTT
-	17	once	TRBV7-9	TRBJ1-4	CASSRWGPGRKNEKLFF	TGTGCCAGCAGCAGATGGGGGCCGGGCAGGAAAAATGAAAAACTGTTTTTT
-	13	-	TRBV5-1	TRBJ2-1	CASSLGTYNEQFF	TGCGCCAGCAGCCTCGGGACCTACAATGAGCAGTTCTTC
-	18	once	TRBV30	TRBJ1-6	CAWSLFPRPSSYNSPLHF	TGTGCCTGGAGTCTATTTCCCCGTCCAAGCTCCTATAATTCACCCCTCCACTTT
TRBD2	17	-	TRBV27	TRBJ2-2	CASSFSSGRAYTGELFF	TGTGCCAGCAGTTTTTCTAGCGGGAGGGCCTACACCGGGGAGCTGTTTTTT
-	13	-	TRBV6-1	TRBJ1-2	CASSEWGENGYTF	TGTGCCAGCAGTGAATGGGGCGAAAATGGCTACACCTTC
-	12	-	TRBV19	TRBJ1-6	CASSARVSPLHF	TGTGCCAGTAGTGCCAGGGTTTCACCCCTCCACTTT